This entry lists 31 T cell receptor beta chains sequenced from one sample in a study of Ad26.COV2.S vaccination and SARS-CoV-2 variants. Treatment indicated: 15 to 20 received Ad26.COV2.S at low or high dose, single or two shots; 5 received placebo; per-sample allocation not given. Material that was analyzed had been drawn on day 63 after the first vaccine or placebo injection. The data were produced by immunoSEQ multiplex PCR, yet TCRdb's version contains in-frame clones alone and is incomplete. The sample carries about 400,000 clones, 83% recorded once. Source: peripheral blood, taken in a trial of Ad26.COV2.S vaccine versus placebo. The receptors originated from a person aged 18-60 years who received the Ad26.COV2.S COVID-19 vaccine or a placebo.

The chain joins TRBV18 to TRBJ2-1, with 8 bases matching TRBD2. The CDR3 is 15 residues long. Germline values: CDR1 KGHSH, CDR2 LQKENI. The V segment lost 4 bases and the J segment 4 bases; nucleotides outside the gene matches: 6. The CDR3 region has the DNA TGTGCCAGCTCACAACTAGCGGTGCAATACAATGAGCAGTTCTTC. As protein: CASSQLAVQYNEQFF.

The chain employs TRBV29-1 and TRBJ2-1; 8 bases are a match to TRBD2. CDR1 and CDR2 from the germline V gene are SQVTM and ANQGSEA. V shed 7 bases, J shed 8 bases, and the junction held 13 bases outside the gene matches. CDR3 length: 14 amino acids. CDR3 region: CSGRTGTSSDEQFF. Written as DNA, the CDR3 is TGCAGCGGTCGTACCGGGACTAGTAGCGATGAGCAGTTCTTC.

CDR3 nucleotide sequence: TGTGCCAGCTCTACCGGGACAAAAAACTATGGCTACACCTTC. Translation: CASSTGTKNYGYTF. This sequence joins TRBV18 and TRBJ1-2; D may be TRBD1 (6 bases). V lost 6 bases, J lost 2 bases, and 13 bases lay in between. The CDR3 sequence is 14 residues long. Per germline, CDR1 KGHSH and CDR2 LQKENI.

This clone was picked up one time. The chain joins TRBV11-3 to TRBJ1-2; D uncertain. Germline values: CDR1 SGHNT, CDR2 YENEEA. The CDR3 has 11 amino acids. The V gene lost 8 bases and the J gene lost 4 bases, with 8 bases spanning the gap. The CDR3 coding sequence is TGTGCCAGCGGCTCAGGCTATGGCTACACCTTC. It translates to CASGSGYGYTF. Looking up the rest from reference TRBV11-3 and TRBJ1-2 gives the full variable domain: EAGVVQSPRYKIIEKKQPVAFWCNPISGHNTLYWYLQNLGQGPELLIRYENEEAVDDSQLPKDRFSAERLKGVDSTLKIQPAELGDSAVYLCASGSGYGYTFGSGTRLTVV.

This chain connects TRBV30 to TRBJ1-1; D ambiguous. CDR1 and CDR2 (germline): GTSNPN, SVGIG (reference sequence). V was trimmed by 3 bases and J by 3 bases, leaving 11 bases between them. The CDR3 is 13 amino acids. CDR3 DNA: TGTGCCTGGAGGCCTCTCCTGTACACTGAAGCTTTCTTT. Its protein is CAWRPLLYTEAFF.

This clone was detected only a few times. DNA for the CDR3: TGTGCCAGCAGCTCAGGGAGAGGGCACGGCACTGAAGCTTTCTTT. Translated: CASSSGRGHGTEAFF. This sequence joins TRBV7-9 and TRBJ1-1; D is perhaps TRBD1 (5 bases). Germline loops: CDR1 SEHNR, CDR2 FQNEAQ (reference sequence). Deletions cut 4 bases from V and 4 bases from J, with 16 bases between. The length of the CDR3 is 15 residues.

The chain links TRBV5-1 to TRBJ1-1, with 8 positions matching TRBD1. The trim removed 2 bases at V and 4 bases at J, leaving 10 bases unmatched. The CDR3 is 16 residues long. Germline CDR1 and CDR2: SGHRS and YFSETQ. CDR3: CASSFGAGGVGTEAFF. CDR3 nucleotides: TGCGCCAGCAGCTTCGGGGCAGGGGGCGTCGGCACTGAAGCTTTCTTT.

This clone has just a few counts. This rearrangement joins TRBV5-4 to TRBJ1-2; D remains ambiguous. This CDR3 has 15 amino acids. Germline assignment: CDR1 SGHNT and CDR2 YYREEE (reference sequence). V lost 0 bases to trimming and J lost 0 bases, with 9 bases between them. CDR3 protein: CASSLVADANYGYTF. CDR3 in DNA: TGTGCCAGCAGCTTGGTTGCGGACGCTAACTATGGCTACACCTTC.

This clone was observed a single time. The rearrangement links TRBV13 to TRBJ2-3; no clear D gene. The CDR3 is 11 amino acids. The germline V gene has CDR1 PRHDT and CDR2 FYEKMQ (reference sequence). The V gene lost 7 bases and the J gene lost 6 bases, with 8 bases spanning the gap. CDR3 in DNA: TGTGCCAGCAACGTTGCGGATACGCAGTATTTT. It encodes CASNVADTQYF.

This sequence joins TRBV9 and TRBJ2-1; D possibly corresponds to TRBD2 (5 bases). Trimming shortened V by 4 bases and J by 4 bases, and 15 bases separated the two germline ends. Germline loops: CDR1 SGDLS, CDR2 YYNGEE. The CDR3 runs to 15 residues. This CDR3 reads CASSPWRNMYNEQFF. The CDR3 bases are TGTGCCAGCAGCCCCTGGAGGAACATGTACAATGAGCAGTTCTTC.

This chain joins TRBV10-3 and TRBJ1-1; weak D call: TRBD1 (6 bases). CDR3 length equals 15 residues. Germline V lookup: CDR1 ENHRY, CDR2 SYGVKD. The V gene lost 6 bases and the J gene lost 4 bases, with 18 bases spanning the gap. CDR3 in DNA: TGTGCCATCAGGGGGGTAGCTAGGGGGATCACTGAAGCTTTCTTT. Its translation: CAIRGVARGITEAFF.

The chain has TRBV5-6 and TRBJ1-2; D is unresolved. The germline V gene has CDR1 SGHDT and CDR2 YYEEEE. The CDR3 covers 13 residues. V was shortened by 4 bases and J by 4 bases, with 11 bases between the two germline ends. CDR3 sequence reads: CASSQTPPYGYTF. The CDR3 DNA follows: TGTGCCAGCAGCCAAACACCTCCCTATGGCTACACCTTC.

The chain employs TRBV7-9 and TRBJ1-2; no firm D call. CDR3 length: 14 residues. CDR1 and CDR2 (germline): SEHNR, FQNEAQ (reference sequence). V lost 1 base to trimming and J lost 8 bases, with 14 bases between them. The CDR3 is CASSLDAYKDGYTF. In DNA form, the CDR3 reads TGTGCCAGCAGCTTAGATGCCTACAAGGACGGCTACACCTTC. The whole variable domain, filled in from reference TRBV7-9 and TRBJ1-2, reads DTGVSQNPRHKITKRGQNVTFRCDPISEHNRLYWYRQTLGQGPEFLTYFQNEAQLEKSRLLSDRFSAERPKGSFSTLEIQRTEQGDSAMYLCASSLDAYKDGYTFGSGTRLTVV.

The chain employs TRBV5-6 and TRBJ2-3; 13 bases are a match to TRBD2. V lost 5 bases, J lost 5 bases, and 14 bases stayed unmatched. Looked up from germline, CDR1 is SGHDT and CDR2 is YYEEEE. CDR3 length: 18 residues. This CDR3 reads CASSSRVTSGGAGDTQYF. The CDR3 DNA is TGTGCCAGCAGTTCTAGGGTTACTAGCGGGGGGGCCGGAGATACGCAGTATTTT.

The rearrangement joins TRBV7-9 to TRBJ1-4; possible D gene TRBD1, 5 bases. The V and J ends lost 3 bases and 4 bases respectively, with 9 bases between them. The length of the CDR3 is 14 residues. Germline CDR1 reads SEHNR; CDR2 reads FQNEAQ (reference sequence). Here the CDR3 DNA reads TGTGCCAGCAGCTTGACAGCCTTTAATGAAAAACTGTTTTTT. It yields the protein CASSLTAFNEKLFF.

This clone was seen once. The CDR3 sequence: CASNGASGETYNEQFF. CDR3 DNA: TGTGCCAGCAACGGGGCTTCAGGGGAGACCTACAATGAGCAGTTCTTC. This chain uses TRBV9 with TRBJ2-1, with D possibly TRBD1 on 6 matching bases. This CDR3 comprises 16 residues. Germline loops: CDR1 SGDLS, CDR2 YYNGEE. Trimming cost V 6 bases and J 2 bases, with 18 bases left between them.

CDR3 in DNA: TGTGCCACCAGCAGGGGGGGGATGAACACTGAAGCTTTCTTT. Amino acid sequence: CATSRGGMNTEAFF. V gene TRBV15 combines with J gene TRBJ1-1; D possibly corresponds to TRBD1 (5 bases). The germline CDR1 and CDR2 sequences are LNHNV and YYDKDF (reference sequence). V was cut by 3 bases and J by 0 bases, with 8 bases left in between. The CDR3 is 14 residues long.

This clone occurred once. The V call is TRBV4-1, the J call TRBJ1-2, with 10 bases fitting TRBD1. This CDR3 is built from 15 residues. Unmatched junction bases numbered 4, after V lost 2 bases and J lost 4 bases. Germline CDR1 MGHRA, CDR2 YSYEKL. The CDR3 DNA reads TGCGCCAGCAGCCAACCGACAGGGGGCGGCTATGGCTACACCTTC. It specifies CASSQPTGGGYGYTF.

V and J are TRBV7-8 and TRBJ1-2; possible D gene TRBD1, 5 bases. This CDR3 is built from 14 residues. V lost 5 bases to trimming and J lost 3 bases, with 13 bases between them. From germline, CDR1 is SGHVS and CDR2 FQNEAQ. The CDR3 region has the DNA TGTGCCAGCAGCGGGGGGTTGGCCTACTATGGCTACACCTTC. Translating gives CASSGGLAYYGYTF.

This chain links TRBV12-3 or TRBV12-4 with TRBJ2-7, with D perhaps TRBD1 (5 bases). Trimming left V 6 bases short and J 7 bases short, with 13 bases between. The CDR3 is 12 amino acids. CDR3 amino acids: CASSPGYGEQYF. The CDR3 DNA follows: TGTGCCAGCAGCCCAGGGTACGGGGAGCAGTACTTC.

The chain links TRBV7-8 to TRBJ2-5; D ambiguous. Trimming shortened V by 5 bases and J by 5 bases, and 12 bases separated the two germline ends. CDR3 length: 13 residues. Germline V gene lookup returns CDR1 SGHVS and CDR2 FQNEAQ. The CDR3 nucleotides read TGTGCCAGCAGCCCCAGGACCGGGGAGACCCAGTACTTC. It encodes CASSPRTGETQYF.

The rearrangement links TRBV19 to TRBJ2-1; 9 nucleotides match TRBD1. This CDR3 comprises 15 residues. V was pared by 4 bases and J by 14 bases, with 15 bases of the junction left unmatched. CDR1 LNHDA and CDR2 SQIVND come from the germline V gene (reference sequence). The CDR3 sequence is CASSRGQGTPREKFF. CDR3 DNA sequence: TGTGCCAGTAGTAGAGGACAGGGGACTCCCCGGGAGAAGTTCTTC.

The chain couples TRBV6-5 to TRBJ2-1; TRBD2 matches at 9 bases. This CDR3 spans 11 amino acids. Germline CDR1 reads MNHEY; CDR2 reads SVGAGI. The junction had 1 base not matched to a gene; V was cut back by 6 bases and J by 10 bases. CDR3 protein: CASSLAGEQFF. CDR3 bases: TGTGCCAGCAGCCTAGCGGGGGAGCAGTTCTTC.

The chain joins TRBV11-3 to TRBJ1-6; D gene unclear. Germline CDR1 reads SGHNT; CDR2 reads YENEEA. The CDR3 length is 10 residues. V lost 4 bases, J lost 13 bases, and 5 bases lay in between. The CDR3 here is CASSSRPLHF. DNA of the CDR3: TGTGCCAGCAGCTCACGGCCCCTCCACTTT.

The gene calls are TRBV5-1 and TRBJ2-7; perhaps TRBD1 as D (5 bases). Trimming removed 0 bases from V and 2 bases from J, with 18 bases in between. Germline CDR1 reads SGHRS; CDR2 reads YFSETQ. The CDR3 has 17 residues. The CDR3 nucleotides are TGCGCCAGCAGCTTGGAAGGGGTCCCATCAACCCCCTACGAGCAGTACTTC. This sequence encodes CASSLEGVPSTPYEQYF.

The chain joins TRBV5-5 to TRBJ1-4, with no clear D. This CDR3 has 14 amino acids. Per germline, CDR1 SGHKS and CDR2 YYEKEE (reference sequence). Trimming removed 0 bases at V and 6 bases at J, with 9 bases between. The CDR3 DNA follows: TGTGCCAGCAGCTTGGGGTTCTCGTATGAAAAACTGTTTTTT. Amino acid sequence: CASSLGFSYEKLFF. The whole variable domain, filled in from reference TRBV5-5 and TRBJ1-4, reads DAGVTQSPTHLIKTRGQQVTLRCSPISGHKSVSWYQQVLGQGPQFIFQYYEKEERGRGNFPDRFSARQFPNYSSELNVNALLLGDSALYLCASSLGFSYEKLFFGSGTQLSVL.

The V and J genes are TRBV5-1 and TRBJ2-5; D may correspond to TRBD1 or TRBD2 (6 bases each). CDR3 length: 14 residues. The germline gives CDR1 SGHRS, CDR2 YFSETQ. The V end was cut by 3 bases, the J end by 5 bases, with 14 bases between. The CDR3 is CASSSPGAAETQYF. CDR3 in DNA: TGCGCCAGCAGCTCCCCGGGGGCCGCGGAGACCCAGTACTTC.

This chain uses TRBV7-3 with TRBJ2-2, with D unclear. CDR1 is SGHTA, CDR2 FQGTGA, per germline. V was shortened by 5 bases and J by 5 bases, with 6 bases between the two germline ends. The CDR3 has 12 amino acids. CDR3 coding DNA: TGTGCCAGCAGCCCTGCAACCGGGGAGCTGTTTTTT. Its translation is CASSPATGELFF.

This clone was picked up one time. Other DNA sequences in the sample encode the same CDR3. This chain joins TRBV7-2 and TRBJ1-2; 8 bases are shared with TRBD1. The CDR3 sequence is 14 residues long. V lost 4 bases to trimming and J lost 4 bases; unmatched junction nucleotides: 5. CDR1 SGHTA and CDR2 FQGNSA come from the germline V gene. The CDR3 nucleotides read TGTGCCAGCAGCTCCCGACAGGGGCCCTATGGCTACACCTTC. Protein sequence: CASSSRQGPYGYTF. The whole variable domain, remainder taken from reference TRBV7-2 and TRBJ1-2, is GAGVSQSPSNKVTEKGKDVELRCDPISGHTALYWYRQSLGQGLEFLIYFQGNSAPDKSGLPSDRFSAERTGGSVSTLTIQRTQQEDSAVYLCASSSRQGPYGYTFGSGTRLTVV.

J is TRBJ1-1 and V is TRBV11-2, with unresolved D. This CDR3 comprises 15 residues. Germline V CDR1 and CDR2: SGHAT, FQNNGV. V shed 4 bases and J shed 1 base, with 13 bases lying between them. The CDR3 nucleotides are TGTGCCAGCAGCTCACTGACGGGGAGGAACACTGAAGCTTTCTTT. Residues: CASSSLTGRNTEAFF.

The sample holds a few counts of this clone. The rearrangement links TRBV18 to TRBJ2-3, with D maybe TRBD2 (5 bases). The CDR3 has 14 residues. From germline, CDR1 is KGHSH and CDR2 LQKENI. V shed 4 bases and J shed 0 bases, with 8 bases lying between them. For the CDR3, the DNA is TGTGCCAGCTCACTGCCGGGGAGCACAGATACGCAGTATTTT. Its protein is CASSLPGSTDTQYF.